This T cell receptor (beta chain) came from a study of cytomegalovirus exposure and HLA in healthy donors. Study-wide background: Among the 400 or so donors who were genotyped, roughly 76% fell in the genetic ancestry cluster that is associated with self-reported Caucasian donors.

It was with 60 Vbeta and 13 Jbeta primers that the PCR ran. Sequenced by immunoSEQ multiplex PCR; TCRdb stores in-frame clones only, minus some. The sample yields more than 95,000 clones, 81% seen once. Points from the study as a whole: Reports credit the classifier with highly specific, highly sensitive diagnosis of cytomegalovirus status. Among TCR beta chains of equal frequency, HLA-associated ones were more clonally expanded in a later analysis. Earlier findings revealed that most TCR beta V segments proved productive either about 87% or about 30% of the time.

With regard to this clone: Its target is unknown.

Sequenced input: PBMCs. The clonotype comes from a man aged 18 to 29 in good health and CMV-seropositive.

CDR3 loop: CASRPGTANQPQHF. In DNA, the CDR3 is TGTGCCAGCAGGCCCGGGACAGCCAATCAGCCCCAGCATTTT. This chain joins TRBV2 and TRBJ1-5; 7 bases map to TRBD1. The V and J ends lost 6 bases and 3 bases, in that order; junction bases with no gene match: 5. The length of the CDR3 is 14 residues. In germline, CDR1 is SNHLY, CDR2 FYNNEI.